This TCR beta chain was observed in a study of siplizumab effects on memory and regulatory T cells. The study's findings and limits: Proliferating Tregs' suppressive function in siplizumab cultures went unconfirmed.

As concerns this clone: Its specificity is unknown. At one end the junction does not follow the germline gene, possibly because of a read error.

TCRdb's table, derived via immunoSEQ multiplex PCR, lists solely in-frame clones and lacks some. Among about 57,000 clones listed, 70% to 90% were seen once. Germline V lookup: CDR1 SSHAT, CDR2 FNYEAQ (reference sequence). The CDR3 contains 17 residues. The J gene is TRBJ2-5, the V gene TRBV7-7; 10 bases align to TRBD2. Sequenced input: memory CD4+ T cells sorted from blood. The receptor comes from a human donor in good health. In DNA, the CDR3 is TGTGCTAGCAGTCGGGGGGCTAGCGGGAGTCAGGGAGAGACCCAGTACTTC. This translates into CASSRGASGSQGETQYF.